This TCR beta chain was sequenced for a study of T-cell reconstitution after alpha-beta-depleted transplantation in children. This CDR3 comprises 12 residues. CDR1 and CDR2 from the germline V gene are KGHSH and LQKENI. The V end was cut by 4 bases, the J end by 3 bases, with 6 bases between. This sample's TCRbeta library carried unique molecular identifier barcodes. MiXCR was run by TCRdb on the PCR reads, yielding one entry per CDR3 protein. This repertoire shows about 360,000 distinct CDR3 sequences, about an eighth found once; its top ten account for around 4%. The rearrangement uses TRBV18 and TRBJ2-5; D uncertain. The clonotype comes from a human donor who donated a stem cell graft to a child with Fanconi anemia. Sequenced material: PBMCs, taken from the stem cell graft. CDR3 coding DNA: TGTGCCAGCTCACTTAAGGAAGAGACCCAGTACTTC. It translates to CASSLKEETQYF.